The 8 T cell receptor beta chains listed next were all sequenced from one sample in a study of quantifying T cell responses using KT2 cells. In the study overall: TCR alpha and beta constant-region primers primed reverse transcription of RNA.

A single-stranded UMI oligo with SP2 sequence was ligated to cDNA 3' ends. The first PCR ran roughly 4 cycles with an equimolar RC1.1 and RC1.2 beta primer mix. TCRdb recomputed calls from the UMI-ligation and nested PCR reads with MiXCR, one row per CDR3 protein. The table has 40,000 to 50,000 distinct CDR3 sequences, approximately 15% seen once. The sequenced material came from PBMCs spiked with cells of the T cell clone KT2. Receptors originate from a human donor.

V and J are TRBV19 and TRBJ2-3, with TRBD2 identical over 8 bases. V was clipped by 4 bases and J by 0 bases; unmatched bases: 18. The CDR3 is made up of 20 amino acids. Germline CDR1 is LNHDA and CDR2 is SQIVND (reference sequence). The CDR3 loop is CASSTHSGKRSKTSTDTQYF. The CDR3 nucleotides are TGTGCCAGTAGTACCCATAGCGGGAAACGGTCCAAGACTAGCACAGATACGCAGTATTTT.

Only a few counts were recorded for this clonotype. The CDR3 region has the DNA TGTGCCACCAGTGACAGAAGCGATCGGAGCACAGATACGCAGTATTTT. This gives the protein CATSDRSDRSTDTQYF. V usage is TRBV24-1 and J usage is TRBJ2-3; D not certain. The V gene's germline CDR1 is KGHDR and CDR2 SFDVKD. Trimming removed 4 bases at V and 0 bases at J, with 13 bases between. This CDR3 is built from 16 residues.

The chain combines TRBV20-1 with TRBJ2-3; 8 nucleotides match TRBD2. Losses at the gene ends were 6 bases for V and 5 bases for J; bases not matched to a gene: 10. This CDR3 is built from 14 residues. From germline, CDR1 is DFQATT and CDR2 SNEGSKA (reference sequence). CDR3 region: CSATFTSGLDTQYF. As DNA, the CDR3 is TGCAGTGCAACCTTCACTAGCGGCTTAGATACGCAGTATTTT.

Details on this clonotype: An end of the junction does not agree with germline; a read error may underlie this. V is TRBV5-5 and J is TRBJ2-7, with D perhaps matching TRBD2 (6 bases). CDR3 length: 13 residues. CDR1 and CDR2 (germline): SGHKS, YYEKEE (reference sequence). The DNA for the CDR3 is TGTGCCAGCAGTTTGGCGGGGCCAAAGGAGCAGTACTTC. Protein product: CASSLAGPKEQYF.

V gene TRBV14 combines with J gene TRBJ2-7; tentative D call: TRBD1 (6 bases). CDR1 and CDR2 (germline): SGHDN, FVKESK. Trimming took 1 base from V and 2 from J, leaving 12 bases between them. The CDR3 spans 15 residues. The DNA for the CDR3 is TGTGCCAGCAGCCAAGCGGCAGGGGTTACCTACGAGCAGTACTTC. It encodes CASSQAAGVTYEQYF.

This clonotype was recorded a few times. The genes are TRBV12-3 or TRBV12-4 and TRBJ2-3, with 12 bases identical to TRBD2. This CDR3 contains 16 residues. Trimming removed 5 bases from V and 8 bases from J; junction bases left unmatched: 11. The CDR3 here is CASSRSTSGGFVTQYF. The CDR3 DNA reads TGTGCCAGCAGTAGATCGACTAGCGGGGGTTTTGTTACGCAGTATTTT.

This chain connects TRBV7-9 to TRBJ2-3, with 11 positions matching TRBD2. The CDR3 contains 16 residues. Germline values: CDR1 SEHNR, CDR2 FQNEAQ (reference sequence). J lost 4 bases, V lost 1 base, and 4 bases had no gene match. The CDR3 DNA is TGTGCCAGCAGCTTAGGACTAGCGGGAAACTCAGATACGCAGTATTTT. As protein: CASSLGLAGNSDTQYF.

The V gene is TRBV20-1, the J gene TRBJ1-1, with D tentatively TRBD1 (5 bases). The V gene's germline CDR1 is DFQATT and CDR2 SNEGSKA (reference sequence). V was clipped by 3 bases and J by 3 bases, with 5 bases between them. This CDR3 contains 11 residues. The CDR3 spells CSARGDTEAFF. CDR3 bases: TGCAGTGCTAGGGGGGACACTGAAGCTTTCTTT.